One sample yielded the 13 T cell receptor beta chains listed below, sequenced in a study of cytomegalovirus exposure and HLA in healthy donors. In the PCR, 60 Vbeta and 13 Jbeta primers were used. Generated by immunoSEQ multiplex PCR, the TCRdb table keeps only in-frame clones and is missing some. The sample lists about 160,000 clones, around 69% occurring once. The sample consisted of PBMCs. The origin of the receptors is a woman aged 25-40 years in good health and CMV-seronegative.

The gene calls are TRBV5-4 and TRBJ1-2; D is undetermined. The CDR3 sequence is 14 residues long. Germline assignment: CDR1 SGHNT and CDR2 YYREEE (reference sequence). The germline V and J ends were trimmed by 0 bases and 3 bases, with 9 bases remaining between them. CDR3 sequence (DNA): TGTGCCAGCAGCTTGGGGCAGAGGGACTATGGCTACACCTTC. It yields the protein CASSLGQRDYGYTF.

The chain combines TRBV5-4 with TRBJ2-7, with TRBD2 as a possible D gene (5 bases). Trimming removed 4 bases from V and 2 bases from J, with 19 bases in between. This CDR3 spans 16 amino acids. In germline, CDR1 is SGHNT, CDR2 YYREEE (reference sequence). CDR3 in DNA: TGTGCCAGCAGCACTGGTCCCGGGGTAGGGACCTACGAGCAGTACTTC. It is translated as CASSTGPGVGTYEQYF. The variable domain in full, completed from reference TRBV5-4 and TRBJ2-7, reads ETGVTQSPTHLIKTRGQQVTLRCSSQSGHNTVSWYQQALGQGPQFIFQYYREEENGRGNFPPRFSGLQFPNYSSELNVNALELDDSALYLCASSTGPGVGTYEQYFGPGTRLTVT.

The J gene is TRBJ2-7, the V gene TRBV7-3; no firm D call. This CDR3 is built from 13 residues. In germline, CDR1 is SGHTA, CDR2 FQGTGA. V gave up 5 bases and J gave up 5 bases, with 13 bases separating them. CDR3 DNA: TGTGCCAGCAGCCTGAACCTCCGGGACGAGCAGTACTTC. This encodes CASSLNLRDEQYF.

The V and J genes are TRBV28 and TRBJ1-1; D gene unclear. Deletions cut 8 bases from V and 1 base from J, with 8 bases between. Germline V gives CDR1 MDHEN, CDR2 SYDVKM. This CDR3 is 12 amino acids long. The DNA of the CDR3 is TGTGCCAGCGAAGCCCCGAACACTGAAGCTTTCTTT. Translated: CASEAPNTEAFF.

For the CDR3, the DNA is TGTGCCTTTACGCGACTAGCGCTTGGCTACGAGCAGTACTTC. It codes for CAFTRLALGYEQYF. The chain has TRBV30 and TRBJ2-7; the match to TRBD2 covers 8 bases. After removal of 7 bases from V and 3 bases from J, the junction contained 11 bases not matched to a gene. CDR3 length equals 14 residues. The germline V gene has CDR1 GTSNPN and CDR2 SVGIG (reference sequence). The entire variable domain, with the rest obtained from reference TRBV30 and TRBJ2-7, is as follows: SQTIHQWPATLVQPVGSPLSLECTVEGTSNPNLYWYRQAAGRGLQLLFYSVGIGQISSEVPQNLSASRPQDRQFILSSKKLLLSDSGFYLCAFTRLALGYEQYFGPGTRLTVT.

This sequence joins TRBV4-2 and TRBJ1-5; 7 bases match TRBD1. Germline V gene lookup returns CDR1 LGHNA and CDR2 YNFKEQ. The CDR3 spans 16 residues. V gave up 4 bases and J gave up 4 bases; unmatched junction bases: 10. The CDR3 loop reads CASSPTDRANNQPQHF. The CDR3 region has the DNA TGTGCCAGCAGCCCCACCGACAGGGCTAATAATCAGCCCCAGCATTTT.

In this sample, this clone turned up a few times. The chain is built from TRBV2 and TRBJ1-5; D remains ambiguous. The germline CDR1 and CDR2 sequences are SNHLY and FYNNEI. V was shortened by 6 bases and J by 6 bases, with 15 bases between the two germline ends. This CDR3 region has 14 residues. Here the CDR3 reads CASSPGSPGQPQHF. The CDR3 DNA is TGTGCCAGCAGCCCCGGCAGCCCAGGTCAGCCCCAGCATTTT. Filled out from reference TRBV2 and TRBJ1-5, the complete variable domain reads EPEVTQTPSHQVTQMGQEVILRCVPISNHLYFYWYRQILGQKVEFLVSFYNNEISEKSEIFDDQFSVERPDGSNFTLKIRSTKLEDSAMYFCASSPGSPGQPQHFGDGTRLSIL.

V gene TRBV2 combines with J gene TRBJ2-4; a possible D gene is TRBD1 (6 bases). The germline V gene has CDR1 SNHLY and CDR2 FYNNEI. V was shortened by 8 bases and J by 6 bases, with 17 bases between the two germline ends. The CDR3 sequence is 14 residues long. The CDR3 DNA sequence: TGTGCCAGCCGGGGCTCCACAGGGCGAAACATTCAGTACTTC. This translates into CASRGSTGRNIQYF. The full variable domain, rest sourced from reference TRBV2 and TRBJ2-4, is EPEVTQTPSHQVTQMGQEVILRCVPISNHLYFYWYRQILGQKVEFLVSFYNNEISEKSEIFDDQFSVERPDGSNFTLKIRSTKLEDSAMYFCASRGSTGRNIQYFGAGTRLSVL.

This clone was seen a handful of times. The chain recombines TRBV30 with TRBJ1-6; D call uncertain. CDR1 GTSNPN and CDR2 SVGIG come from the germline V gene (reference sequence). This CDR3 spans 13 amino acids. V lost 8 bases and J lost 9, with 17 bases in between. The CDR3 sequence is CAGNEGTASPLHF. The CDR3, as DNA: TGTGCCGGAAACGAGGGTACCGCTTCACCCCTCCACTTT.

The gene calls are TRBV9 and TRBJ1-4; 8 bases line up with TRBD1. The CDR3 totals 15 residues. The V gene end was trimmed by 4 bases and the J gene end by 7 bases; junction bases not matched to a gene: 9. Germline V lookup: CDR1 SGDLS, CDR2 YYNGEE. As DNA, the CDR3 is TGTGCCAGCAGCTCACGACAGGGGAGGGGTGAAAAACTGTTTTTT. As protein: CASSSRQGRGEKLFF.

This clone was found a few times. The genes are TRBV19 and TRBJ2-2, with D possibly TRBD2 on 5 matching bases. CDR3 length: 15 residues. Germline V lookup: CDR1 LNHDA, CDR2 SQIVND (reference sequence). Trimming stripped 4 bases from V and 3 bases from J, with 12 bases between. The CDR3 bases are TGTGCCAGTAGTACGCTCGAGGGAGACACCGGGGAGCTGTTTTTT. Its protein is CASSTLEGDTGELFF.

The chain uses TRBV7-9 and TRBJ1-6; perhaps TRBD1 as D (5 bases). The germline V gene has CDR1 SEHNR and CDR2 FQNEAQ (reference sequence). CDR3 length: 11 residues. Trimming pared 2 bases from V and 12 bases from J, leaving 5 bases between. CDR3 DNA: TGTGCCAGCAGCTTACAGGGACCCCTCCACTTT. It yields the protein CASSLQGPLHF.

V is TRBV6-6 and J is TRBJ2-2; D gene uncertain. Trimming removed 4 bases from V and 2 bases from J, with 5 bases in between. There are 13 residues in the CDR3. Germline-derived CDR1 and CDR2 are MNHNY and SVGAGI (reference sequence). The CDR3 sequence: CASSSSNTGELFF. CDR3 coding DNA: TGTGCCAGCAGTTCGAGTAACACCGGGGAGCTGTTTTTT.